These 30 T cell receptor beta chains originate from one sample sequenced in a study of graft-versus-host responses after intestinal transplantation. TCRdb keeps only in-frame clones here, not all; method: immunoSEQ multiplex PCR. Of roughly 23,000 clones detected, 44% appear once; the ten largest clones hold around 1.4%. The plating included around 200,000 irradiated, violet-dye-labeled stimulator cells together with around 200,000 CFSE-labeled responder cells. This specimen was alloreactive CD8+ T cells from a mixed lymphocyte reaction culture, taken before transplantation. This sample's subset: CFSE-low proliferating T cells sorted from roughly six-day pre-transplant mixed lymphocyte reaction (GvH or HvG direction). These receptors were obtained from a human patient who was an organ donor for intestinal transplantation.

This clone has just a few counts. The chain combines TRBV25-1 with TRBJ1-2; TRBD1 matches at 7 bases. Losses at the gene ends were 11 bases for V and 5 bases for J; bases not matched to a gene: 5. The CDR3 has 11 amino acids. CDR1 MGHDK and CDR2 SYGVNS come from the germline V gene. The CDR3 sequence is CAPGTVYGYTF. In DNA, the CDR3 is TGTGCCCCCGGGACAGTTTATGGCTACACCTTC.

The V gene is TRBV28, the J gene TRBJ2-7; the D is unclear. Trimming removed 2 bases from V and 0 bases from J, with 8 bases in between. This CDR3 has 14 residues. The germline CDR1 and CDR2 sequences are MDHEN and SYDVKM. The CDR3 reads CASSLGVYSYEQYF. CDR3 sequence (DNA): TGTGCCAGCAGTTTAGGGGTATACTCCTACGAGCAGTACTTC.

This chain links TRBV23-1 with TRBJ1-1; 8 bases align to TRBD1. TRBV23-1 is assigned to the ORF class and has an uncertain function. The CDR3 is 17 amino acids. The junction had 17 bases not matched to a gene; V was cut back by 6 bases and J by 5 bases. The CDR3 coding sequence is TGCGCCAGCAGACGCCCCGTCCGGACAGGGCATAGGACTGAAGCTTTCTTT. Encoded protein: CASRRPVRTGHRTEAFF.

This clone was seen only a few times. In DNA, the CDR3 is TGCGCCAGCAGCTTGGAGATCCCTAGCACAGATACGCAGTATTTT. This encodes CASSLEIPSTDTQYF. This chain joins TRBV5-1 and TRBJ2-3; no clear D. V was pared by 0 bases and J by 0 bases, with 8 bases between. This CDR3 region has 15 residues. Germline CDR1 and CDR2: SGHRS and YFSETQ.

The chain is built from TRBV5-5 and TRBJ2-7; perhaps TRBD1 as D (6 bases). The CDR3 consists of 15 residues. Trimming pared 2 bases from V and 4 bases from J, leaving 16 bases between. CDR1 and CDR2 from the germline V gene are SGHKS and YYEKEE (reference sequence). The CDR3 loop is CASSLVGGMGYEQYF. In DNA, the CDR3 is TGTGCCAGCAGCTTAGTAGGGGGTATGGGGTACGAGCAGTACTTC.

By share, this clone counts as medium-sized. The chain links TRBV30 to TRBJ1-3; no reliable D call. V lost 1 base and J 4 bases, leaving 5 bases between the germline ends. There are 12 residues in the CDR3. CDR1 is GTSNPN and CDR2 is SVGIG in the germline V gene (reference sequence). The CDR3 loop is CAWSAIGNTIYF. In DNA form, the CDR3 reads TGTGCCTGGAGTGCGATAGGAAACACCATATATTTT.

CDR3 sequence: CASPKGDQPQHF. The CDR3 DNA reads as TGTGCCAGCCCGAAGGGGGATCAGCCCCAGCATTTT. The V call is TRBV28, the J call TRBJ1-5; possible D gene TRBD1, 6 bases. Germline loops: CDR1 MDHEN, CDR2 SYDVKM. V was shortened by 8 bases and J by 5 bases, with 10 bases between the two germline ends. This CDR3 contains 12 residues. Based on the CDR3 plus reference TRBV28 and TRBJ1-5, the full variable domain is DVKVTQSSRYLVKRTGEKVFLECVQDMDHENMFWYRQDPGLGLRLIYFSYDVKMKEKGDIPEGYSVSREKKERFSLILESASTNQTSMYLCASPKGDQPQHFGDGTRLSIL.

This rearrangement joins TRBV5-1 to TRBJ2-7; 7 nucleotides match TRBD2. The ends lost 0 bases at V and 2 bases at J; junction bases unmatched: 2. The germline V gene has CDR1 SGHRS and CDR2 YFSETQ. This CDR3 contains 14 residues. This CDR3 reads CASSLELAAYEQYF. CDR3 sequence (DNA): TGCGCCAGCAGCTTGGAGCTAGCGGCCTACGAGCAGTACTTC. Looking up the rest from reference TRBV5-1 and TRBJ2-7 gives the full variable domain: KAGVTQTPRYLIKTRGQQVTLSCSPISGHRSVSWYQQTPGQGLQFLFEYFSETQRNKGNFPGRFSGRQFSNSRSEMNVSTLELGDSALYLCASSLELAAYEQYFGPGTRLTVT.

The chain couples TRBV9 to TRBJ1-4; maybe TRBD1 (6 bases). CDR1 SGDLS and CDR2 YYNGEE come from the germline V gene. This CDR3 region has 14 residues. V was cut by 4 bases and J by 8 bases, with 15 bases left in between. This CDR3 is CASSPAGGSEKLFF. The DNA for the CDR3 is TGTGCCAGCAGCCCAGCGGGGGGCAGCGAAAAACTGTTTTTT.

This sequence joins TRBV5-1 and TRBJ2-1; D gene unclear. Germline V CDR1 and CDR2: SGHRS, YFSETQ. The CDR3 extends over 15 amino acids. Trimming pared 2 bases from V and 0 bases from J, leaving 9 bases between. DNA for the CDR3: TGCGCCAGCAGCTTTGCAGTGAGCTCCTACAATGAGCAGTTCTTC. It codes for CASSFAVSSYNEQFF.

This chain uses TRBV5-1 with TRBJ1-2; D is unresolved. The V and J ends lost 2 bases and 7 bases respectively, with 12 bases between them. Germline-derived CDR1 and CDR2 are SGHRS and YFSETQ. The CDR3 runs to 13 residues. CDR3 nucleotide sequence: TGCGCCAGCAGCTTTATCCCCCCGACTGGCTACACCTTC. Translating gives CASSFIPPTGYTF.

This clone was seen only a few times. V is TRBV14 and J is TRBJ1-2; D gene ambiguous. V was trimmed by 1 base and J by 8 bases, leaving 11 bases between them. Germline V gene sequence: CDR1 SGHDN, CDR2 FVKESK. This CDR3 comprises 13 residues. The CDR3 reads CASSQALLGGYTF. The CDR3 bases are TGTGCCAGCAGCCAAGCCTTACTAGGCGGCTACACCTTC.

This clone is medium-sized within its sample. Within the sample, other DNA sequences also encode this same CDR3. The CDR3 sequence is CASSYGTGGYEQYF. The CDR3 coding sequence is TGTGCCAGCAGTTACGGGACAGGGGGCTACGAGCAGTACTTC. The chain joins TRBV6-5 to TRBJ2-7, with TRBD1 matching 11 bases. V dropped 2 bases and J dropped 3; count of bases not matched to a gene: 0. Germline-derived CDR1 and CDR2 are MNHEY and SVGAGI. The CDR3 spans 14 residues.

This clone is medium-sized by share. The rearrangement joins TRBV7-2 to TRBJ1-2; no clear D. The CDR3 spans 13 residues. The V gene's germline CDR1 is SGHTA and CDR2 FQGNSA. Trimming left V 0 bases short and J 4 bases short, with 6 bases between. The CDR3 protein is CASSLAPGYGYTF. In DNA form, the CDR3 reads TGTGCCAGCAGCTTAGCGCCAGGCTATGGCTACACCTTC.

This chain links TRBV28 with TRBJ2-7; D is undetermined. V was cut by 2 bases and J by 2 bases, with 4 bases left in between. Per germline, CDR1 MDHEN and CDR2 SYDVKM. The CDR3 extends over 12 amino acids. The CDR3 nucleotides are TGTGCCAGCAGTTTAAATCCCTACGAGCAGTACTTC. Translation gives CASSLNPYEQYF. Full variable domain (outside the CDR3, taken from reference TRBV28 and TRBJ2-7): DVKVTQSSRYLVKRTGEKVFLECVQDMDHENMFWYRQDPGLGLRLIYFSYDVKMKEKGDIPEGYSVSREKKERFSLILESASTNQTSMYLCASSLNPYEQYFGPGTRLTVT.

This chain joins TRBV6-1 and TRBJ1-5, with D perhaps TRBD1 (5 bases). This CDR3 region has 15 residues. The germline V gene encodes CDR1 MNHNS and CDR2 SASEGT. V lost 6 bases to trimming and J lost 4 bases, with 16 bases between them. Here the CDR3 DNA reads TGTGCCAGCAGGGGGAAAGCAGGGATAAATCAGCCCCAGCATTTT. It codes for CASRGKAGINQPQHF.

V usage is TRBV5-7 and J usage is TRBJ2-7, with 10 bases matching TRBD2. TRBV5-7 is given ORF status, its function remaining uncertain. This CDR3 has 13 residues. V lost 8 bases, J lost 0 bases, and 2 bases stayed unmatched. CDR3 DNA sequence: TGTGCCAGTGCTAGCGGGAGCTCCTACGAGCAGTACTTC. This encodes CASASGSSYEQYF.

The chain joins TRBV5-6 to TRBJ2-2, with unresolved D. Trimming took off 0 bases at V and 7 bases at J, with 4 bases between the two ends. The CDR3 is 12 residues long. The germline gives CDR1 SGHDT, CDR2 YYEEEE. CDR3 nucleotide sequence: TGTGCCAGCAGCTTGGGTGGCGGGGAGCTGTTTTTT. This encodes CASSLGGGELFF.

This sequence joins TRBV11-2 and TRBJ2-7, with 8 positions matching TRBD1. Germline trimming cut 3 bases from V and 7 bases from J; bases unmatched to any gene: 11. Germline V gene sequence: CDR1 SGHAT, CDR2 FQNNGV. There are 15 residues in the CDR3. The DNA of the CDR3 is TGTGCCAGCAGCTTGGGGACAGGTGAAACTCGGGAGCAGTACTTC. It encodes CASSLGTGETREQYF.

The genes are TRBV4-1 and TRBJ2-7; 7 bases agree with TRBD2. Unmatched junction bases numbered 16, after V lost 4 bases and J lost 4 bases. The germline CDR1 and CDR2 sequences are MGHRA and YSYEKL. The CDR3 length is 17 residues. CDR3 in DNA: TGCGCCAGCAGCCCCAGAGTTTCTAGCGGCAGGGTTTACGAGCAGTACTTC. It specifies CASSPRVSSGRVYEQYF.

The V gene is TRBV13, the J gene TRBJ1-3; D is ambiguous. The germline CDR1 and CDR2 sequences are PRHDT and FYEKMQ (reference sequence). This CDR3 comprises 16 residues. With 0 bases removed from V and 0 bases from J, the gap between germline ends came to 9 bases. CDR3 loop: CASSLGFGDSGNTIYF. In DNA form, the CDR3 reads TGTGCCAGCAGCTTAGGCTTCGGGGACTCTGGAAACACCATATATTTT. The variable domain in full, completed from reference TRBV13 and TRBJ1-3, reads AAGVIQSPRHLIKEKRETATLKCYPIPRHDTVYWYQQGPGQDPQFLISFYEKMQSDKGSIPDRFSAQQFSDYHSELNMSSLELGDSALYFCASSLGFGDSGNTIYFGEGSWLTVV.

The chain is built from TRBV5-1 and TRBJ1-2; 8 bases are shared with TRBD1. This CDR3 is 14 amino acids long. Unmatched junction bases numbered 9, after V lost 4 bases and J lost 7 bases. Per germline, CDR1 SGHRS and CDR2 YFSETQ. In DNA form, the CDR3 reads TGCGCCAGCAGCCGTACCAGGGGGCTTAGTGGCTACACCTTC. The encoded protein is CASSRTRGLSGYTF.

The rearrangement uses TRBV21-1 and TRBJ2-7; the D call TRBD2 from the table was never checked on the DNA. TRBV21-1 is recorded as a pseudogene. CDR3 length: 16 amino acids. In DNA form, the CDR3 reads TGTGCCAGCAGCAAAGTTCCGGGACTCCCTTCCTACGAGCAGTACTTC. Translating gives CASSKVPGLPSYEQYF.

The chain uses TRBV11-3 and TRBJ2-1; a weak D match, TRBD2 (6 bases). CDR3 length: 15 amino acids. The V end was cut by 5 bases, the J end by 4 bases, with 15 bases between. Germline V CDR1 and CDR2: SGHNT, YENEEA. CDR3 loop: CASSPHAGLYNEQFF. CDR3 DNA: TGTGCCAGCAGCCCCCATGCGGGACTTTACAATGAGCAGTTCTTC. Full variable domain (rest looked up from reference TRBV11-3 and TRBJ2-1): EAGVVQSPRYKIIEKKQPVAFWCNPISGHNTLYWYLQNLGQGPELLIRYENEEAVDDSQLPKDRFSAERLKGVDSTLKIQPAELGDSAVYLCASSPHAGLYNEQFFGPGTRLTVL.

This clone has only a few counts. J is TRBJ1-1 and V is TRBV6-6; D is perhaps TRBD1 (5 bases). V lost 2 bases and J lost 4, with 8 bases in between. This CDR3 comprises 13 residues. CDR1 and CDR2 from the germline V gene are MNHNY and SVGAGI (reference sequence). The CDR3 loop is CASSYGGVTEAFF. Written as DNA, the CDR3 is TGTGCCAGCAGTTACGGGGGGGTCACTGAAGCTTTCTTT.

This clone is medium-sized in the sample. The chain carries TRBV27 and TRBJ2-7; D is perhaps TRBD2 (7 bases). Germline V CDR1 and CDR2: MNHEY, SMNVEV (reference sequence). Trimming left V 7 bases short and J 1 base short, with 20 bases between. The CDR3 extends over 16 amino acids. As DNA, the CDR3 is TGTGCCAGCACCCCTTACGGGGGGCAACCTTCCTACGAGCAGTACTTC. Residues: CASTPYGGQPSYEQYF.

The gene calls are TRBV7-6 and TRBJ2-6; the D gene is possibly TRBD1 (6 bases). CDR3 length equals 19 residues. Trimming cost V 3 bases and J 2 bases, with 20 bases left between them. Germline V lookup: CDR1 SGHVS, CDR2 FNYEAQ. This chain's CDR3 is CASSLAYRVIFPGANVLTF. The CDR3 region has the DNA TGTGCCAGCAGCTTGGCATACAGGGTAATCTTCCCTGGGGCCAACGTCCTGACTTTC.

V gene TRBV27 combines with J gene TRBJ1-2; the D gene is possibly TRBD1 (5 bases). The CDR3 contains 16 residues. Germline CDR1 is MNHEY and CDR2 is SMNVEV (reference sequence). V lost 4 bases and J 4 bases, leaving 19 bases between the germline ends. CDR3 loop: CASSSFRDPEVYGYTF. The CDR3 DNA reads TGTGCCAGCAGTTCCTTCCGGGACCCGGAGGTCTATGGCTACACCTTC.

The chain is built from TRBV5-6 and TRBJ2-1, with TRBD2 identical over 9 bases. V was clipped by 2 bases and J by 2 bases; unmatched bases: 2. In germline, CDR1 is SGHDT, CDR2 YYEEEE. The CDR3 runs to 15 residues. CDR3 DNA: TGTGCCAGCAGCTTTAGCGGGAGCGCCTACAATGAGCAGTTCTTC. As protein: CASSFSGSAYNEQFF.

The chain links TRBV29-1 to TRBJ1-1; the D is unclear. Germline loops: CDR1 SQVTM, CDR2 ANQGSEA. V was cut by 1 base and J by 2 bases, with 11 bases left in between. The CDR3 consists of 14 residues. The CDR3 protein is CSVEVPVGNTEAFF. CDR3 nucleotide sequence: TGCAGCGTTGAAGTTCCGGTGGGAAACACTGAAGCTTTCTTT.